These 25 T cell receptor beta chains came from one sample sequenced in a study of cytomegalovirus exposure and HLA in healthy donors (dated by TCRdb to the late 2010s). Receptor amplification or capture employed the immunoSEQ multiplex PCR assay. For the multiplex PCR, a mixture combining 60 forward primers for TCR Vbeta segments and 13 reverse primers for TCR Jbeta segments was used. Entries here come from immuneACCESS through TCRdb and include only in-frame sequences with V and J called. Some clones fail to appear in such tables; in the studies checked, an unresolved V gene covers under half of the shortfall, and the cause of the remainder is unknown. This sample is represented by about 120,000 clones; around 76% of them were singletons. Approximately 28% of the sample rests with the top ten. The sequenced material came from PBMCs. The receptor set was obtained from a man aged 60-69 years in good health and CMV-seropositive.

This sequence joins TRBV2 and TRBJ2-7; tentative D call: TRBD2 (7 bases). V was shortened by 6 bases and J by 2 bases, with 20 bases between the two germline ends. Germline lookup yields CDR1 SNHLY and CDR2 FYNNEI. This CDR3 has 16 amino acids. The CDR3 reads CASSAGGGRAPYEQYF. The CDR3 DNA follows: TGTGCCAGCAGCGCAGGAGGGGGGAGGGCCCCCTACGAGCAGTACTTC.

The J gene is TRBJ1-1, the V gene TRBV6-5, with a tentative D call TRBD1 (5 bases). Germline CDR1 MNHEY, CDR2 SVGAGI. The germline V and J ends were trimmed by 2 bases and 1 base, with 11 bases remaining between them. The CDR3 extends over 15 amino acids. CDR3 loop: CASSYGAGTNTEAFF. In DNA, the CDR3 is TGTGCCAGCAGTTACGGGGCGGGGACGAACACTGAAGCTTTCTTT.

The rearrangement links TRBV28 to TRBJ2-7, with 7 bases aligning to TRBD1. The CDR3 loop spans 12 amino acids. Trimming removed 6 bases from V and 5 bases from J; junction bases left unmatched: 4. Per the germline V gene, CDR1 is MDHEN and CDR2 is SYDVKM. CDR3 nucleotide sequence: TGTGCCAGCAGCCCTAGGGGGCACGAGCAGTACTTC. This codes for CASSPRGHEQYF.

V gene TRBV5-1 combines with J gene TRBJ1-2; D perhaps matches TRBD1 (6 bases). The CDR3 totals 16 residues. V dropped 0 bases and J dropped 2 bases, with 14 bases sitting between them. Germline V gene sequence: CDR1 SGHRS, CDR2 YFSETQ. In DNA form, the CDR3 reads TGCGCCAGCAGCTTGGCGAGGGACACCATAAACTATGGCTACACCTTC. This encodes CASSLARDTINYGYTF.

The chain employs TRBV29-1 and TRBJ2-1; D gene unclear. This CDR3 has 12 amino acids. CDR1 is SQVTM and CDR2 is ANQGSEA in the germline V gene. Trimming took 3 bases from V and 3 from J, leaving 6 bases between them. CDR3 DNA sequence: TGCAGCGTTGATCCCGGCTACAATGAGCAGTTCTTC. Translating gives CSVDPGYNEQFF.

The CDR3 loop reads CASSQTSGGSTDTQYF. CDR3 DNA: TGCGCCAGCAGCCAGACTAGCGGGGGAAGCACAGATACGCAGTATTTT. The chain employs TRBV5-1 and TRBJ2-3; the match to TRBD2 covers 12 bases. V was pared by 4 bases and J by 0 bases, with 3 bases of the junction left unmatched. In germline, CDR1 is SGHRS, CDR2 YFSETQ. The CDR3 has 16 residues.

The CDR3 bases are TGTGCCAGCAGCCGATCAATCCGGGACAGGGGAAATGATGGCTACACCTTC. As protein: CASSRSIRDRGNDGYTF. The rearrangement uses TRBV13 and TRBJ1-2, with 10 bases fitting TRBD1. CDR1 is PRHDT and CDR2 is FYEKMQ in the germline V gene (reference sequence). V shed 5 bases and J 6 bases; nucleotides not matched to a gene: 15. The CDR3 sequence is 17 residues long.

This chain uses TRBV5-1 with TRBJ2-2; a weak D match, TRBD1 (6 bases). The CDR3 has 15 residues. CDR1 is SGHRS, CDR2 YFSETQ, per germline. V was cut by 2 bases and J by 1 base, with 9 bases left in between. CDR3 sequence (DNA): TGCGCCAGCAGCTTCGAGACAGGGAACACCGGGGAGCTGTTTTTT. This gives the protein CASSFETGNTGELFF.

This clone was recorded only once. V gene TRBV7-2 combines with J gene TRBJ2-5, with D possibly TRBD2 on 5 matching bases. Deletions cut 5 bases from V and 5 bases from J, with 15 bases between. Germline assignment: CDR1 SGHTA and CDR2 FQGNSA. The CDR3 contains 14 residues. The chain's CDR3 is CASSPGRSGETQYF. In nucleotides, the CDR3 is TGTGCCAGCAGCCCGGGAAGATCGGGGGAGACCCAGTACTTC.

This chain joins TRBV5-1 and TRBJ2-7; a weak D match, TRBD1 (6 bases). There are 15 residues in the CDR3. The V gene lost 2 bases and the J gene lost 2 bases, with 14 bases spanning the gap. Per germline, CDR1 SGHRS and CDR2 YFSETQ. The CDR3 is CASSLLSRTAYEQYF. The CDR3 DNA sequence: TGCGCCAGCAGCTTACTCTCCCGGACAGCCTACGAGCAGTACTTC.

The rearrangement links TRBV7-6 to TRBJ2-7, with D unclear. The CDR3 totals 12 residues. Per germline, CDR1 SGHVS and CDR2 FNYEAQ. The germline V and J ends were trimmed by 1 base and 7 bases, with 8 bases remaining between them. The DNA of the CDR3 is TGTGCCAGCAGCTTAGACTACGGAGAGCAGTACTTC. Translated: CASSLDYGEQYF.

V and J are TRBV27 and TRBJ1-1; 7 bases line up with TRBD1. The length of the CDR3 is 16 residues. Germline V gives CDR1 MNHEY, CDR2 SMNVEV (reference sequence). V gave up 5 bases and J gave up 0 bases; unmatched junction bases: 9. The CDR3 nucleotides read TGTGCCAGCAGTCCCGAACAGGGGTGGGTGAACACTGAAGCTTTCTTT. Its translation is CASSPEQGWVNTEAFF.

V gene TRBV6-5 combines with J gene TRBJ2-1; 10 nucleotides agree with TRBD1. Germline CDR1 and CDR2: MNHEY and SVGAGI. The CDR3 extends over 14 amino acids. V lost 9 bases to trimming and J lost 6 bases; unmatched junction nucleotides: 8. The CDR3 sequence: CASTPGQGRNEQFF. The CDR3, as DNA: TGTGCCAGTACCCCGGGACAGGGGCGCAATGAGCAGTTCTTC.

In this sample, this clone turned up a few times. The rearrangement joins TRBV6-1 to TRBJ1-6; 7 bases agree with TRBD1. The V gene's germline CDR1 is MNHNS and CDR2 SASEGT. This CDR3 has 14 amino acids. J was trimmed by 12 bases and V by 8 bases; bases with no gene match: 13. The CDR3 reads CASATTGVSGPLHF. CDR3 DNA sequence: TGTGCCAGCGCTACCACAGGGGTTAGTGGACCCCTCCACTTT.

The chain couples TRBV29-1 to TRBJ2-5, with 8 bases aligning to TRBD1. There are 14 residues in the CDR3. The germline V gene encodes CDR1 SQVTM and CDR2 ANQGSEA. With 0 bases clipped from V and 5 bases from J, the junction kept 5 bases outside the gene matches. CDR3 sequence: CSVEDLRTGETQYF. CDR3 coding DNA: TGCAGCGTTGAAGACTTGAGGACAGGGGAGACCCAGTACTTC. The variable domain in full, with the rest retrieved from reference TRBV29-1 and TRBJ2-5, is SAVISQKPSRDICQRGTSLTIQCQVDSQVTMMFWYRQQPGQSLTLIATANQGSEATYESGFVIDKFPISRPNLTFSTLTVSNMSPEDSSIYLCSVEDLRTGETQYFGPGTRLLVL.

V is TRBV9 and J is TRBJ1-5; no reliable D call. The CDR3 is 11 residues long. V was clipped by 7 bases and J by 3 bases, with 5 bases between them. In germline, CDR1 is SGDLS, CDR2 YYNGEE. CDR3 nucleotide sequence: TGTGCCAGCCCCGTCAATCAGCCCCAGCATTTT. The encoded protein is CASPVNQPQHF.

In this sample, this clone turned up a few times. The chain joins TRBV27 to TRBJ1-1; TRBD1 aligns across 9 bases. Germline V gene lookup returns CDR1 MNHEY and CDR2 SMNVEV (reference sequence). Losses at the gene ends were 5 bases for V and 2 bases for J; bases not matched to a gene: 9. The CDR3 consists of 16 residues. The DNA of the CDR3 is TGTGCCAGCAGTCCAAACAGGGGGCTAGGAAACACTGAAGCTTTCTTT. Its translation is CASSPNRGLGNTEAFF.

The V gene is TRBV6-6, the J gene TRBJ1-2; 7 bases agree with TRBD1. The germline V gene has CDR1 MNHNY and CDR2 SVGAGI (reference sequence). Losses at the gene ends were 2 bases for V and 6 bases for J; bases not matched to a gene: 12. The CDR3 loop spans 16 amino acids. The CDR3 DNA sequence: TGTGCCAGCAGTTACGCAGGGGGTGGGGGGATCAATGGCTACACCTTC. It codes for CASSYAGGGGINGYTF.

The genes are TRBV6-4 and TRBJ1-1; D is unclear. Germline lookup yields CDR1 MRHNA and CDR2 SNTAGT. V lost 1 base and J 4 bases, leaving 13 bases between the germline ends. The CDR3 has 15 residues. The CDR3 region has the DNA TGTGCCAGCAGTGACTATCCCTTCTCGAGCACTGAAGCTTTCTTT. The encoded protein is CASSDYPFSSTEAFF.

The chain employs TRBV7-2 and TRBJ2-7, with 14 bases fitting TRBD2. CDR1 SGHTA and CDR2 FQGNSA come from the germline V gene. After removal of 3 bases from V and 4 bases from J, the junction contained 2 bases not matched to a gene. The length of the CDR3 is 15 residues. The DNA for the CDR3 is TGTGCCAGCAGCTTGTGGACTAGCGGGGGGTACGAGCAGTACTTC. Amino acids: CASSLWTSGGYEQYF.

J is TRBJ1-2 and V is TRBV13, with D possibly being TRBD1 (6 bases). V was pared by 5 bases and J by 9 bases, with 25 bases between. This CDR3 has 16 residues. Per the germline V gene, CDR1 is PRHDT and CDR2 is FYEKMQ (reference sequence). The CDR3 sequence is CASSQGDIRPALSYTF. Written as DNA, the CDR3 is TGTGCCAGCAGCCAAGGGGACATTCGCCCCGCTTTGAGCTACACCTTC.

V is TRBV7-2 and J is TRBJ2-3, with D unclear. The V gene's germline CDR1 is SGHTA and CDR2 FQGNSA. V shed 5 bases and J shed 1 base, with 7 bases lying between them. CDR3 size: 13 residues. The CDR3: CASSPQRTDTQYF. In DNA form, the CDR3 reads TGTGCCAGCAGCCCACAGCGCACAGATACGCAGTATTTT.

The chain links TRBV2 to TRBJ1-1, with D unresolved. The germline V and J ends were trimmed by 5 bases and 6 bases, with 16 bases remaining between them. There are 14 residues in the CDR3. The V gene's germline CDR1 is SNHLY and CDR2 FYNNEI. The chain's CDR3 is CASSFDLQSPEAFF. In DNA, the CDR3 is TGTGCCAGCAGTTTCGACCTACAGTCCCCTGAAGCTTTCTTT.

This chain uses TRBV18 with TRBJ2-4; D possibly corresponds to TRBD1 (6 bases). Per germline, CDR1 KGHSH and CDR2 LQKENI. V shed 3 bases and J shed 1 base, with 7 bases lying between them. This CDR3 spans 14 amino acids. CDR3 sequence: CASSPDRAKNIQYF. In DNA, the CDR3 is TGTGCCAGCTCACCCGACAGGGCCAAAAACATTCAGTACTTC.

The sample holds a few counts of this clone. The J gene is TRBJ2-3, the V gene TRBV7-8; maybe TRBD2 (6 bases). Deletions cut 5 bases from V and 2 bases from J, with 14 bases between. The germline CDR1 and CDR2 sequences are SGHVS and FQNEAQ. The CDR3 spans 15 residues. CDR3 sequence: CASSRRTMNTDTQYF. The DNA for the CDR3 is TGTGCCAGCAGCCGTAGGACTATGAACACAGATACGCAGTATTTT.